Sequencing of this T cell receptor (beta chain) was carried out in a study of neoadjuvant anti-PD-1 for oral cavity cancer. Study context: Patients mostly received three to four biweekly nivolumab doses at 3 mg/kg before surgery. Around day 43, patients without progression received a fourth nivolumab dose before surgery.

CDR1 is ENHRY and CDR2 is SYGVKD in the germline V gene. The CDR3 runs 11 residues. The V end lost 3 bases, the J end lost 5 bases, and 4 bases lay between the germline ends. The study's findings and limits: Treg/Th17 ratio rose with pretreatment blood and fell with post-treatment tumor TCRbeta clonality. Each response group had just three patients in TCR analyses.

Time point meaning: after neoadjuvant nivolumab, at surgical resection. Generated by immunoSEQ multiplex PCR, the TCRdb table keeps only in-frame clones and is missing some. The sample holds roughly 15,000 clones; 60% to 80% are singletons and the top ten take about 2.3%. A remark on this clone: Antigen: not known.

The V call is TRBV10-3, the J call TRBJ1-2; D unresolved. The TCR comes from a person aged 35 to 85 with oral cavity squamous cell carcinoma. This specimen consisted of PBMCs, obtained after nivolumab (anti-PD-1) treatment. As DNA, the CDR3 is TGTGCCATCAGTGACAGTTATGGCTACACCTTC. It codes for CAISDSYGYTF.